This T cell receptor (beta chain) stems from a study of regulatory T cells in long-lasting Graves disease. This clonotype was observed a handful of times. In building TCR beta libraries, iRepertoire HTBI primers were used together with Arm-PCR of CDR3 regions. TCRdb analysed the multiplex PCR reads with MiXCR anew, one entry per CDR3 protein. The sample carries roughly 530,000 distinct CDR3 sequences, about 16% recorded once. The V gene's germline CDR1 is SGHAT and CDR2 FQNNGV. The CDR3 consists of 18 residues. V lost 1 base to trimming and J lost 0 bases, with 13 bases between them. Time point in this sample: newly diagnosed GD, antithyroid drugs for less than 3 months. TCR sequences were obtained from RNA taken from PBMCs. These data also featured in a second study, about T cells in Graves' hyperthyroidism and ophthalmopathy. That work adds: For Graves' hyperthyroidism to be stable, ophthalmopathy could not progress within 18 months. The TCR CDR3 was amplified in a first-round RT-PCR using the HTBI primer set. Blood also showed most of the thyroid clonotypes that were expanded above 0.001.

The V and J genes are TRBV11-2 and TRBJ2-6; weak D call: TRBD1 (5 bases). The TCR was taken from a woman aged 35-60 years with Graves disease. The material sequenced was peripheral blood mononuclear cells (PBMCs), taken at new diagnosis, from a patient treated with antithyroid drugs. CDR3 in amino acids: CASSLGRGDLSGANVLTF. In DNA, the CDR3 is TGTGCCAGCAGCTTAGGAAGGGGCGATCTCTCTGGGGCCAACGTCCTGACTTTC.